The present T cell receptor beta chain was sequenced within a study of T cell responses to AZD1222 COVID-19 vaccine. As for the study in general: Doses given second, at about 4 or about 12 weeks, were pooled.

Profiling relied on immunoSEQ multiplex PCR, and the TCRdb table lists in-frame clones only, not all of them. The sample shows about 140,000 clones, roughly 90% of them seen only once. Of note for this clone: Its antigen is still unknown.

Whole-study findings and limits: All repertoire sampling was performed exclusively after the peak T cell response.

The clonotype originates from an adult in good health. The sample consisted of peripheral blood, taken on day 0 of AZD1222 vaccination.

The CDR3 protein is CASSPFSQASNQPQHF. The DNA of the CDR3 is TGTGCCAGCTCACCATTTTCGCAGGCAAGCAATCAGCCCCAGCATTTT. The chain has TRBV18 and TRBJ1-5, with no clear D. This CDR3 comprises 16 residues. Germline CDR1 is KGHSH and CDR2 is LQKENI. The V end lost 2 bases, the J end lost 1 base, and 12 bases lay between the germline ends.